This TCR beta chain was found in a study of breast tumors, draining lymph nodes, adjacent tissues. The study, taken as a whole, reports: Tumors had less TCR diversity than lymph nodes, more than nontumor tissue. The lymph node origin of tumor T cells was framed as consistent with a hypothesis, not demonstrated. The data were judged consistent with most tumor T cells coming from lymph node and expanding in tumor. Luminal-like breast cancer showed significantly higher tumor–nontumor repertoire similarity than basal-like.

The CDR3 consists of 11 residues. The V gene's germline CDR1 is LNHNV and CDR2 YYDKDF (reference sequence). MiXCR was run by TCRdb on the multiplex PCR reads, yielding one entry per CDR3 protein. Among some 230,000 distinct CDR3 sequences listed, 30% to 35% were seen once. Samples came from axillary lymph nodes draining the breast cancer. This clonotype was detected once. Its antigen is unknown. One end of the junction does not line up with germline, which may come from a read error. Input material: axillary lymph node tissue. V usage is TRBV15 and J usage is TRBJ1-5; D is uncertain. This sequence was found in a female donor with breast cancer. Some clones in this sample may be carry-over from other donors' samples. CDR3 in DNA: TGTGCCACCAGCAGTCATCAGACCCAGCATTTT. Translation gives CATSSHQTQHF.